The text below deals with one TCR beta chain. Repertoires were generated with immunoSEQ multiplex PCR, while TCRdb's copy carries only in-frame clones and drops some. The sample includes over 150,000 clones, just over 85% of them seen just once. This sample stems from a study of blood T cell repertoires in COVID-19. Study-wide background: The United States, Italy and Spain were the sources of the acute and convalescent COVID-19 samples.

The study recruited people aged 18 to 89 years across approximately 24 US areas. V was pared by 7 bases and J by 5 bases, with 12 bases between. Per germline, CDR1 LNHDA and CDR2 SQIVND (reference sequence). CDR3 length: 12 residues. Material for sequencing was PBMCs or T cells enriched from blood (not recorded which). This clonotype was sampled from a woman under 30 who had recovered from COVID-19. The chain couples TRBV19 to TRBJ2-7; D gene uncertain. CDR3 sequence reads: CASMSEVHEQYF. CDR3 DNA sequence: TGTGCCAGTATGAGCGAGGTACACGAGCAGTACTTC.